This T cell receptor beta chain emerged from a study of blood T cell repertoires in COVID-19. This table comes from immunoSEQ multiplex PCR, and its TCRdb copy is limited to in-frame clones, with some not included. This sample carries about 46,000 clones, around 84% of them seen once, and the ten largest clones take about 4.6%. The germline CDR1 and CDR2 sequences are MNHNY and SVGAGI (reference sequence). The CDR3 has 16 amino acids. V gave up 3 bases and J gave up 0 bases, with 12 bases separating them. Sequenced material: peripheral blood. This rearrangement joins TRBV6-6 to TRBJ2-4; possibly TRBD2 for D (5 bases). This sequence originates from a man older than 75 with active COVID-19. This CDR3 reads CASSYSAGLAKNIQYF. The CDR3, as DNA: TGTGCCAGCAGTTATTCCGCGGGTCTAGCCAAAAACATTCAGTACTTC.